This is a list of T cell receptor beta chains from one sample in a study of control samples from healthy donors and cancer patients. This table comes from immunoSEQ multiplex PCR, and its TCRdb copy is limited to in-frame clones, with some not included. The sample consists of about 140,000 clones, just under 95% of them appearing once. Sequencing was done on a sample of blood. These receptors were obtained from a man under 40 in good health. Both conserved end residues are part of each CDR3. Each record gives: D gene, clone size, J gene, V gene, CDR3 protein, CDR3 DNA. D genes are given only for firm matches. Clone size appears in some rows only: once, few, many, or a class for an expanded clone.

- - TRBJ2-7 TRBV21-1 CASHPPDRSPYEQYF TGTGCCAGCCACCCTCCGGACAGATCGCCCTACGAGCAGTACTTC
TRBD1 once TRBJ2-1 TRBV10-3 CAISGTGSSHEQFF TGTGCCATCAGTGGGACAGGGTCCTCACATGAGCAGTTCTTC
TRBD1 once TRBJ1-1 TRBV18 CASSSDRGRHSPF TGTGCCAGCTCTTCGGACAGGGGTCGGCACAGCCCCTTT
- - TRBJ2-6 TRBV11-2 CASSLVWDAPLGANVLTF TGTGCCAGCAGCTTAGTCTGGGACGCCCCGCTTGGGGCCAACGTCCTGACTTTC
- - TRBJ2-2 TRBV6-2/TRBV6-3 CASSYSRVTNTGELFF TGTGCCAGCAGTTATTCCAGGGTCACGAACACCGGGGAGCTGTTTTTT
TRBD2 - TRBJ2-2 TRBV19 CARGLAGVGELFF TGTGCCAGGGGACTAGCGGGAGTCGGGGAGCTGTTTTTT
- - TRBJ1-2 TRBV6-5 CASSYRRGDGYTF TGTGCCAGCAGTTACCGCAGGGGCGATGGCTACACCTTC
- - TRBJ1-1 TRBV2 CASSEVSRGTEAFF TGTGCCAGCAGTGAAGTAAGTAGAGGGACTGAAGCTTTCTTT
- - TRBJ1-1 TRBV30 CAWSLLGQGGTEAFF TGTGCCTGGAGTCTCCTCGGGCAGGGAGGGACTGAAGCTTTCTTT
- - TRBJ2-3 TRBV19 CASSNYRSLRGDTQYF TGTGCCAGTAGCAACTACAGGTCATTACGAGGGGATACGCAGTATTTT
TRBD1 - TRBJ2-1 TRBV6-4 CASSRDRGYPYNEQFF TGTGCCAGCAGTAGGGACAGGGGGTACCCCTACAATGAGCAGTTCTTC
- - TRBJ1-1 TRBV4-1 CASSQFPGENTEAFF TGCGCCAGCAGCCAATTCCCAGGGGAGAACACTGAAGCTTTCTTT
- few TRBJ1-5 TRBV5-8 CASSLGVYSNQPQHF TGTGCCAGCAGCTTGGGGGTTTATAGCAATCAGCCCCAGCATTTT
TRBD2 - TRBJ2-1 TRBV2 CASSGSGSTYNEQFF TGTGCCAGCAGTGGTAGCGGGAGTACCTACAATGAGCAGTTCTTC
- - TRBJ1-1 TRBV6-5 CASSYLGTDSEAFF TGTGCCAGCAGTTACCTAGGGACCGATTCCGAAGCTTTCTTT
- - TRBJ1-1 TRBV14 CASSQDPGLRTEAFF TGTGCCAGCAGCCAAGATCCGGGGCTTCGAACTGAAGCTTTCTTT
- - TRBJ1-2 TRBV12-5 CASGLSLMGGRHYGYTF TGTGCTAGTGGTTTGTCCCTTATGGGTGGGCGGCACTATGGCTACACCTTC
- - TRBJ1-5 TRBV11-3 CASSLDVRQPQHF TGTGCCAGCAGCTTAGATGTCCGCCAGCCCCAGCATTTT
- - TRBJ1-1 TRBV6-1 CASSERFGGMNTEAFF TGTGCCAGCAGTGAACGATTTGGGGGAATGAACACTGAAGCTTTCTTT
- - TRBJ1-5 TRBV27 CASSFRDQPQHF TGTGCCAGCAGTTTCAGAGATCAGCCCCAGCATTTT
TRBD1 - TRBJ2-2 TRBV28 CASRLDRGDFAGELFF TGTGCCAGCCGATTGGACAGGGGAGATTTCGCCGGGGAGCTGTTTTTT
- - TRBJ2-5 TRBV2 CASSPTGFRETQYF TGTGCCAGCAGTCCCACAGGGTTTCGGGAGACCCAGTACTTC
- - TRBJ2-5 TRBV7-9 CASSRTAQETQYF TGTGCCAGCAGTCGGACGGCCCAAGAGACCCAGTACTTC
- few TRBJ1-2 TRBV6-6 CASGGNRRVYTF TGTGCCAGCGGGGGTAACCGTCGAGTCTACACCTTC
TRBD2 - TRBJ2-7 TRBV3-1/TRBV3-2 CASSQGLSGLAPAYEQYF TGTGCCAGCAGCCAAGGACTCTCGGGACTAGCTCCCGCCTACGAGCAGTACTTC